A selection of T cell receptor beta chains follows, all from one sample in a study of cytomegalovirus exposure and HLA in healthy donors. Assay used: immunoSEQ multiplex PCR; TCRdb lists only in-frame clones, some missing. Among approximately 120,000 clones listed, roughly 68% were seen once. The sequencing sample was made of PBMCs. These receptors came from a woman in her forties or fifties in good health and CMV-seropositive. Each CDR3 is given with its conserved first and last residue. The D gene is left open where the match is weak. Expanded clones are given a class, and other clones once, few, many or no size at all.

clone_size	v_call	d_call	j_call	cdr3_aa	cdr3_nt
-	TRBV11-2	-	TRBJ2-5	CASSIGTVQETQYF	TGTGCCAGCAGCATTGGGACTGTACAAGAGACCCAGTACTTC
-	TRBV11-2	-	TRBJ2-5	CASSPQGMVQYF	TGTGCCAGCAGCCCCCAGGGAATGGTCCAGTACTTC
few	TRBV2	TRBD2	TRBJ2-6	CASSASLSGALASGANVLTF	TGTGCCAGCAGTGCGTCCCTTAGCGGGGCGCTCGCCTCTGGGGCCAACGTCCTGACTTTC
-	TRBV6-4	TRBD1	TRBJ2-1	CASSDSAGTASNEQFF	TGTGCCAGCAGTGACTCGGCCGGGACAGCCTCCAATGAGCAGTTCTTC
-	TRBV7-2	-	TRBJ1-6	CASSLRVPPLHF	TGTGCCAGCAGCCTTCGGGTTCCACCCCTCCACTTT
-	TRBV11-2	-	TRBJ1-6	CASSRNLNSPLHF	TGTGCCAGCAGCCGTAACCTAAATTCACCCCTCCACTTT
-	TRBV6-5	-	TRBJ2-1	CASSYSPLLYYNEQFF	TGTGCCAGCAGTTACTCCCCTCTCCTATACTACAATGAGCAGTTCTTC
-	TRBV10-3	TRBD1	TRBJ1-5	CASRGDYSNQPQHF	TGTGCCTCCAGGGGGGATTATAGCAATCAGCCCCAGCATTTT
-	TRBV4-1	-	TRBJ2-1	CASSQEPGGRSEQFF	TGCGCCAGCAGCCAAGAGCCGGGGGGCCGGAGTGAGCAGTTCTTC
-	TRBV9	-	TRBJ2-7	CASSVGTQGSASYEQYF	TGTGCCAGCAGCGTAGGGACCCAGGGTTCCGCATCCTACGAGCAGTACTTC
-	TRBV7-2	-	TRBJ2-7	CASSLNRGTYEQYF	TGTGCCAGCAGCTTAAATAGGGGAACCTACGAGCAGTACTTC
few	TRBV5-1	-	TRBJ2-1	CASSLGGPYNEQFF	TGCGCCAGCAGCTTGGGGGGGCCCTACAATGAGCAGTTCTTC
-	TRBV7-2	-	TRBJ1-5	CASSPRLGSYNQPQHF	TGTGCCAGCAGCCCCCGATTGGGGAGTTACAATCAGCCCCAGCATTTT
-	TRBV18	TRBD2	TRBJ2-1	CASSPRQRGEYNEQFF	TGTGCCAGCTCACCACGGCAGCGGGGAGAATACAATGAGCAGTTCTTC
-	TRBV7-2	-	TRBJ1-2	CASSLDLQPYGYTF	TGTGCCAGCAGCTTAGACCTACAGCCCTATGGCTACACCTTC
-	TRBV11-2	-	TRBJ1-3	CASSLGGKVRGNTIYF	TGTGCCAGCAGCTTAGGAGGCAAGGTGCGAGGAAACACCATATATTTT
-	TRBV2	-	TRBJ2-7	CASKELSYEQYF	TGTGCCAGCAAGGAGCTCTCCTACGAGCAGTACTTC
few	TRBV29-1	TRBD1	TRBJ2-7	CSVWTGPNYEQYF	TGCAGCGTTTGGACAGGTCCGAATTACGAGCAGTACTTC
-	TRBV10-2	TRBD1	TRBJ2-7	CASSANRGNEQYF	TGCGCCAGCAGTGCAAACAGGGGAAACGAGCAGTACTTC
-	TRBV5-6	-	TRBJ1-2	CASSFSQGYGYTF	TGTGCCAGCAGCTTTAGTCAGGGGTATGGCTACACCTTC
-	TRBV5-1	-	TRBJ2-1	CASSEGGLYNEQFF	TGCGCCAGCAGCGAGGGGGGGCTCTACAATGAGCAGTTCTTC
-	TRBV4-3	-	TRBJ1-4	CASSQEGGNGGEKLFF	TGCGCCAGCAGCCAAGAAGGAGGGAACGGGGGTGAAAAACTGTTTTTT